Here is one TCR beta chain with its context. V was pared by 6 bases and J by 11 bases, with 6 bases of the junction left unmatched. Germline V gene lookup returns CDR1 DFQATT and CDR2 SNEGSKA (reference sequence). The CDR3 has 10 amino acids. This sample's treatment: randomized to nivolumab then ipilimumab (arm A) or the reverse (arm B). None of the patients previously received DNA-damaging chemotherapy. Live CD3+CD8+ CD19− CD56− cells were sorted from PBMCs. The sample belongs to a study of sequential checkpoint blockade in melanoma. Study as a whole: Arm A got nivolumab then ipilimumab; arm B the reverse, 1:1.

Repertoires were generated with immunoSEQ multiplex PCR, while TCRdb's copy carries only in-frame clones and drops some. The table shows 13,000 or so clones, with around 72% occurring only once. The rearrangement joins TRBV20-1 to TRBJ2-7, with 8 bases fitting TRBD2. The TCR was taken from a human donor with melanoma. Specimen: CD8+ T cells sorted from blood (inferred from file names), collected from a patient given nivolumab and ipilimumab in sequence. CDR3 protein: CSARAGGEYF. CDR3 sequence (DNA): TGCAGTGCCCGGGCCGGGGGGGAGTACTTC.